The rows below give T cell receptor beta chains drawn from one sample of a study of blood T cell repertoires in COVID-19. Sequencing was performed with immunoSEQ multiplex PCR; in TCRdb, only in-frame clones are kept and a portion is missing. The sample lists 75,000 to 100,000 clones; approximately 72% were seen once. Sequencing input: peripheral blood. The origin of the receptors is a man between 65 and 85 years old with acute or convalescent COVID-19. Each CDR3 is given with its conserved first and last residue. Each record gives: V gene, clone size, J gene, D gene, CDR3 DNA, CDR3 protein. The D gene is left open where the match is weak. Clone size appears in some rows only: once, few, many, or a class for an expanded clone.

V gene: TRBV4-2; clone size: .; J gene: TRBJ2-1; D gene: .; CDR3 DNA: TGTGCCAGCAGCCAAGACGGGGGACAGTTCTCCTACAATGAGCAGTTCTTC; CDR3 protein: CASSQDGGQFSYNEQFF
V gene: TRBV5-8; clone size: few; J gene: TRBJ2-4; D gene: TRBD1; CDR3 DNA: TGTGCCAGCAGCTTGGTGACGTCGGGACAGGGGAAAAACATTCAGTACTTC; CDR3 protein: CASSLVTSGQGKNIQYF
V gene: TRBV6-5; clone size: .; J gene: TRBJ2-1; D gene: .; CDR3 DNA: TGTGCCAGCAGTTACTCAATAACAGGTTCTAATGAGCAGTTCTTC; CDR3 protein: CASSYSITGSNEQFF
V gene: TRBV19; clone size: .; J gene: TRBJ1-1; D gene: .; CDR3 DNA: TGTGCCAGTAGTAGTCAGGTGAACACTGAAGCTTTCTTT; CDR3 protein: CASSSQVNTEAFF
V gene: TRBV5-1; clone size: .; J gene: TRBJ2-3; D gene: TRBD1; CDR3 DNA: TGCGCCAGCAGCCCGGGGACAGGGGGCACAGATACGCAGTATTTT; CDR3 protein: CASSPGTGGTDTQYF
V gene: TRBV28; clone size: .; J gene: TRBJ2-2; D gene: .; CDR3 DNA: TGTGCCAGCGTCCAGGGGGGGAACACCGGGGAGCTGTTTTTT; CDR3 protein: CASVQGGNTGELFF
V gene: TRBV6-5; clone size: .; J gene: TRBJ2-1; D gene: .; CDR3 DNA: TGTGCCAGCAGTACGGACTTCAGCTCCTACAATGAGCAGTTCTTC; CDR3 protein: CASSTDFSSYNEQFF
V gene: TRBV18; clone size: .; J gene: TRBJ2-1; D gene: TRBD1; CDR3 DNA: TGTGCCAGCTCACCGGGGACAGGGAAAAGCGAGCAGTTCTTC; CDR3 protein: CASSPGTGKSEQFF
V gene: TRBV12-3/TRBV12-4; clone size: once; J gene: TRBJ2-7; D gene: TRBD1; CDR3 DNA: TGTGCCAGCACCAGACAGGGGTTAAACGAGCAGTACTTC; CDR3 protein: CASTRQGLNEQYF
V gene: TRBV20-1; clone size: .; J gene: TRBJ2-2; D gene: .; CDR3 DNA: TGCAGTGCTAGGGGGAGGGGGGAGCTGTTTTTT; CDR3 protein: CSARGRGELFF
V gene: TRBV13; clone size: .; J gene: TRBJ1-1; D gene: .; CDR3 DNA: TGTGCCAGCAGCTTTAGGCGGGACGTTGAAGCTTTCTTT; CDR3 protein: CASSFRRDVEAFF
V gene: TRBV5-1; clone size: .; J gene: TRBJ2-4; D gene: TRBD2; CDR3 DNA: TGCGCCAGCAGCTTGGGAGCGGGAGACGTCAAAAACATTCAGTACTTC; CDR3 protein: CASSLGAGDVKNIQYF
V gene: TRBV20-1; clone size: .; J gene: TRBJ2-1; D gene: .; CDR3 DNA: TGCAGTGCTATAGTACGAAATGAGCAGTTCTTC; CDR3 protein: CSAIVRNEQFF
V gene: TRBV5-8; clone size: .; J gene: TRBJ2-5; D gene: TRBD2; CDR3 DNA: TGTGCCAGCAGTCCCGGGACTAGCGGGAGAGGCTCTGAGACCCAGTACTTC; CDR3 protein: CASSPGTSGRGSETQYF
V gene: TRBV6-2/TRBV6-3; clone size: .; J gene: TRBJ1-2; D gene: .; CDR3 DNA: TGTGCCAGCAGTTTGTCGGGGAACTATGGCTACACCTTC; CDR3 protein: CASSLSGNYGYTF
V gene: TRBV5-1; clone size: .; J gene: TRBJ1-2; D gene: .; CDR3 DNA: TGCGCCAGCAGCGACCCGTCTAGGGGGATCCTCAATGGCTACACCTTC; CDR3 protein: CASSDPSRGILNGYTF
V gene: TRBV28; clone size: .; J gene: TRBJ1-2; D gene: .; CDR3 DNA: TGTGCCAGCAGTTGGAGGGGTGGGGACTATGGCTACACCTTC; CDR3 protein: CASSWRGGDYGYTF
V gene: TRBV5-4; clone size: .; J gene: TRBJ2-1; D gene: .; CDR3 DNA: TGTGCCAGCAGCTCCTATAAAGGCGGAACCTCCTACAATGAGCAGTTCTTC; CDR3 protein: CASSSYKGGTSYNEQFF
V gene: TRBV6-1; clone size: few; J gene: TRBJ2-1; D gene: TRBD2; CDR3 DNA: TGTGCCAGCAGTGAACTAGCGGGCTCCTACAATGAGCAGTTCTTC; CDR3 protein: CASSELAGSYNEQFF
V gene: TRBV7-2; clone size: .; J gene: TRBJ2-1; D gene: .; CDR3 DNA: TGTGCCAGCAGCTTACGCAGGGGAGGGCACAATGAGCAGTTCTTC; CDR3 protein: CASSLRRGGHNEQFF
V gene: TRBV9; clone size: .; J gene: TRBJ1-3; D gene: TRBD1; CDR3 DNA: TGTGCCAGCAGCGGACGACAGGGGGCTGGTGGAAACACCATATATTTT; CDR3 protein: CASSGRQGAGGNTIYF
V gene: TRBV28; clone size: .; J gene: TRBJ2-5; D gene: TRBD1; CDR3 DNA: TGTGCCAGCAGTTCCCATAGGACAGGGGGCAGGGAGACCCAGTACTTC; CDR3 protein: CASSSHRTGGRETQYF
V gene: TRBV2; clone size: .; J gene: TRBJ1-1; D gene: .; CDR3 DNA: TGTGCCAGCAGTGAAGCGCTTATGGCAGAAGCTTTCTTT; CDR3 protein: CASSEALMAEAFF
V gene: TRBV29-1; clone size: .; J gene: TRBJ2-1; D gene: TRBD2; CDR3 DNA: TGCAGCGTTGAGGCTAGCGGAATGGAATACAATGAGCAGTTCTTC; CDR3 protein: CSVEASGMEYNEQFF
V gene: TRBV24-1; clone size: .; J gene: TRBJ1-4; D gene: .; CDR3 DNA: TGTGCCACCAGTGATGGGGGCTGGGAGGAAAAACTGTTTTTT; CDR3 protein: CATSDGGWEEKLFF
V gene: TRBV27; clone size: .; J gene: TRBJ2-1; D gene: .; CDR3 DNA: TGTGCCAGCAGTTTACTCGAGCGGCCACTATCCAATGAGCAGTTCTTC; CDR3 protein: CASSLLERPLSNEQFF
V gene: TRBV5-1; clone size: .; J gene: TRBJ1-1; D gene: TRBD1; CDR3 DNA: TGCGCCAGCAGCCCTGGGACAGGGGGCGAAGCTTTCTTT; CDR3 protein: CASSPGTGGEAFF
V gene: TRBV9; clone size: once; J gene: TRBJ2-2; D gene: .; CDR3 DNA: TGTGCCAGCAACACAGAGAACACCGGGGAGCTGTTTTTT; CDR3 protein: CASNTENTGELFF
V gene: TRBV6-5; clone size: .; J gene: TRBJ2-1; D gene: TRBD2; CDR3 DNA: TGTGCCACCGCCGGGACTAGCGGATACAATGAGCAGTTCTTC; CDR3 protein: CATAGTSGYNEQFF
V gene: TRBV5-6; clone size: .; J gene: TRBJ1-3; D gene: .; CDR3 DNA: TGTGCCAGCAGCCTCTGGGGCTACTCTGGAAACACCATATATTTT; CDR3 protein: CASSLWGYSGNTIYF
V gene: TRBV4-1; clone size: .; J gene: TRBJ2-3; D gene: TRBD2; CDR3 DNA: TGCGCCAGCAGCCAGAGAGCGGGAGAGGTGGATACGCAGTATTTT; CDR3 protein: CASSQRAGEVDTQYF
V gene: TRBV11-2; clone size: .; J gene: TRBJ2-3; D gene: TRBD2; CDR3 DNA: TGTGCCAGCAGCACGGGACTAGCGGGAGGGCCGAGCGGTACGCAGTATTTT; CDR3 protein: CASSTGLAGGPSGTQYF
V gene: TRBV29-1; clone size: many; J gene: TRBJ1-1; D gene: TRBD1; CDR3 DNA: TGCAGTGCCGGGACAGGGGGATCAAACACTGAAGCTTTCTTT; CDR3 protein: CSAGTGGSNTEAFF
V gene: TRBV18; clone size: .; J gene: TRBJ1-5; D gene: .; CDR3 DNA: TGTGCCAGCTCACCACTAAGGGGGGGCGATCAGCCCCAGCATTTT; CDR3 protein: CASSPLRGGDQPQHF
V gene: TRBV27; clone size: .; J gene: TRBJ1-2; D gene: .; CDR3 DNA: TGTGCCAGCAGTCTACAGGGAAACTATGGCTACACCTTC; CDR3 protein: CASSLQGNYGYTF
V gene: TRBV6-7; clone size: .; J gene: TRBJ2-7; D gene: .; CDR3 DNA: TGTGCCAGCACTAAATTCACGGGAGACAGGGTGGTTGGCGAGCAGTACTTC; CDR3 protein: CASTKFTGDRVVGEQYF